These T cell receptor beta chains were read from a single sample in a study of blood T cell repertoires in COVID-19. Measured with immunoSEQ multiplex PCR; TCRdb has only the in-frame clones, and not every one. The sample includes 200,000 to 250,000 clones, 80% to 90% of them seen just once. The sample consisted of peripheral blood. These receptors were taken from a man in his forties or fifties with acute or convalescent COVID-19. Both conserved end residues are part of each CDR3. Each record gives: D gene, V gene, J gene, clone size, CDR3 protein, CDR3 DNA. D genes are given only for firm matches. Size tells how often a clone was seen (once, few, many) or the class of an expanded clone, and some rows leave it out.

>TRBD1|TRBV30|TRBJ1-2|-
CAWSVPGQGNYGYTF
TGTGCCTGGAGTGTACCGGGACAGGGGAACTATGGCTACACCTTC
>-|TRBV19|TRBJ1-5|-
CASSMERTDHQPQHF
TGTGCCAGTAGTATGGAGCGGACGGACCATCAGCCCCAGCATTTT
>-|TRBV5-1|TRBJ2-7|few
CASRDTAYEQYF
TGCGCCAGCCGGGACACTGCCTACGAGCAGTACTTC
>TRBD1|TRBV6-6|TRBJ1-6|-
CASSQTQGADANSPLHF
TGTGCCAGCAGTCAAACACAGGGGGCGGATGCGAATTCACCCCTCCACTTT
>-|TRBV6-5|TRBJ1-2|once
CASSYSFRGPGGYTF
TGTGCCAGCAGTTACTCGTTTAGGGGTCCCGGAGGCTACACCTTC
>-|TRBV6-1|TRBJ1-2|once
CASSPQGPGGYTF
TGTGCCAGCAGTCCGCAAGGTCCGGGTGGCTACACCTTC
>TRBD1|TRBV11-2|TRBJ2-7|-
CASSPGDRVDEQYF
TGTGCCAGCAGCCCCGGGGACAGGGTGGACGAGCAGTACTTC
>TRBD1|TRBV7-9|TRBJ1-1|-
CASSPPARGQNTEAFF
TGTGCCAGCAGCCCCCCCGCCAGGGGGCAAAACACTGAAGCTTTCTTT
>-|TRBV29-1|TRBJ1-1|few
CSVREGNTEAFF
TGCAGCGTCAGGGAGGGGAACACTGAAGCTTTCTTT
>-|TRBV15|TRBJ1-3|-
CATSRDRGDTIYF
TGTGCCACCAGCAGGGACCGGGGTGACACCATATATTTT
>TRBD1|TRBV5-1|TRBJ1-4|-
CASSFRDSGNEKLFF
TGCGCCAGCAGCTTCCGGGACAGTGGGAATGAAAAACTGTTTTTT
>TRBD1|TRBV5-1|TRBJ2-4|-
CASSLPRQGEDIQYF
TGCGCCAGCAGCTTGCCCAGACAGGGGGAGGACATTCAGTACTTC
>TRBD1|TRBV4-1|TRBJ1-1|-
CASSQDMAGGQKWAFF
TGCGCCAGCAGCCAAGATATGGCAGGGGGGCAGAAGTGGGCTTTCTTT
>TRBD2|TRBV18|TRBJ2-1|-
CASSPASGGYNEQFF
TGTGCCAGCTCACCGGCTAGCGGGGGATACAATGAGCAGTTCTTC
>TRBD1|TRBV5-1|TRBJ1-4|-
CASSFGDRDNEKLFF
TGCGCCAGCAGCTTCGGGGACAGAGATAATGAAAAACTGTTTTTT
>TRBD1|TRBV18|TRBJ1-1|-
CASSPLTGGTEAFF
TGTGCCAGCTCACCGCTAACAGGGGGGACTGAAGCTTTCTTT
>TRBD2|TRBV3-1/TRBV3-2|TRBJ2-3|-
CASESGVADTQYF
TGTGCCAGCGAAAGCGGGGTCGCAGATACGCAGTATTTT
>-|TRBV9|TRBJ2-5|-
CASSVAGGEETQYF
TGTGCCAGCAGCGTAGCCGGAGGCGAAGAGACCCAGTACTTC
>TRBD1|TRBV6-4|TRBJ1-3|-
CASSPPGQPGNTIYF
TGTGCCAGCAGTCCCCCGGGACAGCCTGGAAACACCATATATTTT
>-|TRBV6-1|TRBJ2-3|-
CASSELGVDGDTQYF
TGTGCCAGCAGTGAACTAGGGGTTGACGGCGATACGCAGTATTTT
>TRBD1|TRBV6-5|TRBJ1-4|-
CASSYGQGMVVLFF
TGTGCCAGCAGCTACGGACAGGGTATGGTAGTACTGTTTTTT
>TRBD1|TRBV27|TRBJ1-4|-
CASSFRQGRGKLFF
TGTGCCAGCAGTTTCCGACAGGGCAGGGGAAAACTGTTTTTT
>-|TRBV4-1|TRBJ2-1|-
CASSQVGDNEQFF
TGCGCCAGCAGCCAAGTGGGCGACAATGAGCAGTTCTTC
>-|TRBV10-3|TRBJ1-2|-
CAISEFEHGYTF
TGTGCCATCAGTGAGTTTGAGCATGGCTACACCTTC
>TRBD1|TRBV2|TRBJ1-6|-
CASRPGDRGANSPLHF
TGTGCCAGCAGGCCCGGGGACAGGGGCGCCAATTCACCCCTCCACTTT
>-|TRBV14|TRBJ1-2|-
CASSQDRRGGYTF
TGTGCCAGCAGCCAAGATCGAAGGGGTGGCTACACCTTC
>-|TRBV5-4|TRBJ1-6|-
CASSLLGQNYNSPLHF
TGTGCCAGCAGCTTGCTTGGACAGAATTATAATTCACCCCTCCACTTT
>-|TRBV3-1/TRBV3-2|TRBJ1-2|-
CASSPTSGNYGYTF
TGTGCCAGCAGCCCCACGAGCGGTAACTATGGCTACACCTTC
>TRBD1|TRBV12-3/TRBV12-4|TRBJ2-4|-
CASRATGAYIQYF
TGTGCCAGTAGGGCGACAGGGGCGTACATTCAGTACTTC
>-|TRBV7-9|TRBJ1-6|-
CASSSLSGNSPLHF
TGTGCCAGCAGTTCGTTGTCGGGGAATTCACCCCTCCACTTT
>-|TRBV4-1|TRBJ2-3|-
CASSQRAGPGTDTQYF
TGCGCCAGCAGCCAGAGGGCGGGCCCCGGCACAGATACGCAGTATTTT
>TRBD1|TRBV10-3|TRBJ1-5|-
CAIRPDRGNQPQHF
TGTGCCATCAGACCGGACAGGGGCAATCAGCCCCAGCATTTT
>TRBD2|TRBV11-3|TRBJ2-1|-
CASSLHEEGGNEQFF
TGTGCCAGCAGCCTCCATGAGGAGGGAGGGAATGAGCAGTTCTTC
>-|TRBV2|TRBJ2-5|once
CASSEMDSQETQYF
TGTGCCAGCAGTGAAATGGACAGCCAAGAGACCCAGTACTTC
>-|TRBV5-5|TRBJ1-5|few
CASSSNGLEHQPQHF
TGTGCCAGCAGCTCAAACGGACTAGAACATCAGCCCCAGCATTTT
>-|TRBV7-3|TRBJ2-3|-
CASSLEGPTDTQYF
TGTGCCAGCAGCTTAGAGGGCCCCACAGATACGCAGTATTTT
>TRBD2|TRBV5-4|TRBJ2-2|once
CASSRGLGRGTGELFF
TGTGCCAGCAGCCGGGGACTAGGAAGGGGCACCGGGGAGCTGTTTTTT
>-|TRBV5-1|TRBJ1-2|-
CASSPQGSGYTF
TGCGCCAGCAGCCCGCAGGGGAGCGGCTACACCTTC
>-|TRBV6-6|TRBJ1-1|-
CASSYVSGVGTEAFF
TGTGCCAGCAGTTACGTTTCAGGGGTGGGCACTGAAGCTTTCTTT
>-|TRBV6-6|TRBJ1-1|-
CASSYPGMNTEAFF
TGTGCCAGCAGTTACCCAGGTATGAACACTGAAGCTTTCTTT
>TRBD2|TRBV30|TRBJ2-7|-
CASENGGDEQYF
TGTGCCTCTGAGAACGGGGGGGACGAGCAGTACTTC
>-|TRBV6-5|TRBJ1-1|-
CASQIGTGNTEAFF
TGTGCCTCCCAGATAGGGACTGGGAACACTGAAGCTTTCTTT
>-|TRBV29-1|TRBJ1-5|-
CSALIIQGQPQHF
TGCAGCGCCCTGATAATACAGGGACAGCCCCAGCATTTT
>TRBD1|TRBV11-2|TRBJ2-2|-
CASSPQQGTGELFF
TGTGCCAGCAGCCCGCAACAGGGGACCGGGGAGCTGTTTTTT
>-|TRBV7-3|TRBJ1-1|-
CASSSDRDTEAFF
TGTGCCAGCAGCTCGGACAGAGACACTGAAGCTTTCTTT
>-|TRBV11-2|TRBJ1-1|-
CASSPVLNTEAFF
TGTGCCAGCAGCCCAGTCCTGAACACTGAAGCTTTCTTT
>-|TRBV7-9|TRBJ1-1|-
CASSFRGEAFF
TGTGCCAGCAGCTTTCGAGGGGAAGCTTTCTTT
>-|TRBV6-1|TRBJ1-5|-
CASSEDKGNDNQPQHF
TGTGCCAGCAGTGAAGATAAGGGGAACGACAATCAGCCCCAGCATTTT
>-|TRBV18|TRBJ1-5|-
CASSREGVVNQPQHF
TGTGCCAGCTCACGCGAGGGGGTTGTCAATCAGCCCCAGCATTTT